These 29 T cell receptor beta chains share one sample of origin, sequenced in a study of blood T cell repertoires in COVID-19. Sequencing was performed with immunoSEQ multiplex PCR; in TCRdb, only in-frame clones are kept and a portion is missing. The data show approximately 230,000 clones, with 70% to 90% seen just once and under 8% held by the top ten. Sequenced material: peripheral blood. The receptor set was obtained from a woman in her thirties with COVID-19, enrolled during active disease.

A word on this clone: A read error may produce the germline difference seen at one junction end. The chain couples TRBV7-7 to TRBJ1-4, with 7 positions matching TRBD1. The germline V gene has CDR1 SSHAT and CDR2 FNYEAQ (reference sequence). The CDR3 length is 13 residues. Here the CDR3 reads CASSSGGHEKLFF. The CDR3 DNA sequence: TGTGCTAGCAGTTCAGGGGGGCACGAAAAACTGTTTTTT.

The chain joins TRBV30 to TRBJ1-5, with 8 bases that match TRBD1. The trim removed 1 base at V and 5 bases at J, leaving 4 bases unmatched. The germline V gene has CDR1 GTSNPN and CDR2 SVGIG (reference sequence). The CDR3 has 14 residues. DNA of the CDR3: TGTGCCTGGAGTGCTAACAGGGGGGATCAGCCCCAGCATTTT. Protein: CAWSANRGDQPQHF.

The chain has TRBV7-8 and TRBJ2-7; D is unresolved. Per the germline V gene, CDR1 is SGHVS and CDR2 is FQNEAQ. This CDR3 is built from 14 residues. The germline V and J ends were trimmed by 0 bases and 4 bases, with 10 bases remaining between them. CDR3 in amino acids: CASSLAGAGYEQYV. The CDR3 coding sequence is TGTGCCAGCAGCTTAGCGGGCGCAGGATACGAGCAGTACGTC.

The J gene is TRBJ2-2, the V gene TRBV18, with D possibly matching TRBD2 (6 bases). V dropped 3 bases and J dropped 6 bases, with 14 bases sitting between them. In germline, CDR1 is KGHSH, CDR2 LQKENI. The CDR3 extends over 15 amino acids. CDR3 sequence reads: CASSPLGGGPGELFF. CDR3 sequence (DNA): TGTGCCAGCTCACCCCTGGGGGGAGGACCCGGGGAGCTGTTTTTT.

The genes are TRBV23-1 and TRBJ2-3; D is unclear. TRBV23-1 belongs to the ORF category, with a function that is uncertain. This CDR3 spans 12 amino acids. Trimming took off 3 bases at V and 6 bases at J, with 7 bases between the two ends. CDR3 nucleotide sequence: TGCGCCAGCAGTCAGACCAGGGATACGCAGTATTTT. Encoded protein: CASSQTRDTQYF.

The chain joins TRBV5-6 to TRBJ2-7, with D perhaps TRBD2 (5 bases). The germline V gene has CDR1 SGHDT and CDR2 YYEEEE. V lost 1 base, J lost 4 bases, and 15 bases lay in between. The CDR3 consists of 15 residues. CDR3 sequence reads: CASSLWLSTIYEQYF. CDR3 sequence (DNA): TGTGCCAGCAGCTTGTGGCTATCGACTATATACGAGCAGTACTTC.

This clone came up once. This sequence joins TRBV7-2 and TRBJ2-3, with 10 bases aligning to TRBD2. The germline gives CDR1 SGHTA, CDR2 FQGNSA. J gave up 2 bases and V 3 bases, and 5 bases lay outside the gene matches. CDR3 size: 16 residues. The CDR3 loop reads CASSFPGTSATDTQYF. Here the CDR3 DNA reads TGTGCCAGCAGCTTCCCCGGGACTAGCGCCACAGATACGCAGTATTTT.

The V and J genes are TRBV28 and TRBJ2-1, with 7 bases lining up with TRBD2. The CDR3 length is 14 residues. The ends lost 7 bases at V and 5 bases at J; junction bases unmatched: 8. Per the germline V gene, CDR1 is MDHEN and CDR2 is SYDVKM. CDR3 DNA sequence: TGTGCCAGCAATGAGTTACTAGCGCACAATGAGCAGTTCTTC. Its protein is CASNELLAHNEQFF. The variable domain in full, with the rest retrieved from reference TRBV28 and TRBJ2-1, is DVKVTQSSRYLVKRTGEKVFLECVQDMDHENMFWYRQDPGLGLRLIYFSYDVKMKEKGDIPEGYSVSREKKERFSLILESASTNQTSMYLCASNELLAHNEQFFGPGTRLTVL.

The chain employs TRBV7-9 and TRBJ2-1; D is ambiguous. The CDR3 spans 12 residues. V dropped 7 bases and J dropped 6 bases, with 10 bases sitting between them. Germline assignment: CDR1 SEHNR and CDR2 FQNEAQ (reference sequence). The CDR3 loop reads CASTPSSNEQFF. In DNA, the CDR3 is TGTGCCAGCACCCCCTCTAGCAATGAGCAGTTCTTC.

The V gene is TRBV18, the J gene TRBJ1-1; D is uncertain. The CDR3 runs to 13 residues. Looked up from germline, CDR1 is KGHSH and CDR2 is LQKENI. Trimming removed 6 bases at V and 1 base at J, with 9 bases between. Written as DNA, the CDR3 is TGTGCCAGCTCGTACCAGGAGAACACTGAAGCTTTCTTT. Protein sequence: CASSYQENTEAFF.

The genes are TRBV6-2 or TRBV6-3 and TRBJ2-5, with a possible D match to TRBD2 (5 bases). In germline, CDR1 is MNHEY, CDR2 SVGEGT. Trimming shortened V by 2 bases and J by 0 bases, and 10 bases separated the two germline ends. There are 15 residues in the CDR3. The CDR3 loop reads CASSYGWEYQETQYF. CDR3 DNA: TGTGCCAGCAGTTACGGTTGGGAGTACCAAGAGACCCAGTACTTC.

This clone came up a few times. The chain links TRBV15 to TRBJ2-1; 11 bases agree with TRBD2. CDR3 length: 15 amino acids. Germline values: CDR1 LNHNV, CDR2 YYDKDF (reference sequence). After removal of 1 base from V and 7 bases from J, the junction contained 3 bases not matched to a gene. The CDR3 sequence: CATSRGTSGLNEQFF. The CDR3 DNA reads TGTGCCACCAGCAGAGGGACTAGCGGGCTAAATGAGCAGTTCTTC.

As to this clone: At one end, the junction sequence differs from germline, possibly due to a read error. The chain is built from TRBV19 and TRBJ2-1; D is unclear. The germline CDR1 and CDR2 sequences are LNHDA and SQIVND (reference sequence). This CDR3 has 12 residues. As DNA, the CDR3 is TGTGCCAGTAGTATAGATTTTAGTACCCTAATCTTC. It is translated as CASSIDFSTLIF.

Written as DNA, the CDR3 is TGTGCCAGCAGCAAATCAGCGACGGGAGGGCAGAGCCAGTACTTC. Translation: CASSKSATGGQSQYF. The chain couples TRBV21-1 to TRBJ2-5; the table gives TRBD2 as D, unverified against the DNA. TRBV21-1 is an annotated pseudogene. The CDR3 is made up of 15 amino acids.

The chain couples TRBV19 to TRBJ1-1; TRBD1 aligns across 9 bases. The germline CDR1 and CDR2 sequences are LNHDA and SQIVND (reference sequence). Trimming took 7 bases from V and 0 from J; bases not matched to a gene: 9. This CDR3 region has 16 residues. CDR3 DNA: TGTGCCAGTAAGGGGGGGACAGGGCTCATGAACACTGAAGCTTTCTTT. It is translated as CASKGGTGLMNTEAFF. Supplemented by reference TRBV19 and TRBJ1-1, the full variable domain reads DGGITQSPKYLFRKEGQNVTLSCEQNLNHDAMYWYRQDPGQGLRLIYYSQIVNDFQKGDIAEGYSVSREKKESFPLTVTSAQKNPTAFYLCASKGGTGLMNTEAFFGQGTRLTVV.

This chain links TRBV4-1 with TRBJ1-1; 8 positions match TRBD1. CDR1 and CDR2 (germline): MGHRA, YSYEKL. The CDR3 consists of 16 residues. Trimming removed 3 bases from V and 3 bases from J; junction bases left unmatched: 9. The CDR3 protein is CASSQGATGVHTEAFF. CDR3 nucleotide sequence: TGCGCCAGCAGCCAGGGGGCGACAGGGGTGCACACTGAAGCTTTCTTT.

V usage is TRBV2 and J usage is TRBJ2-2, with 10 bases that match TRBD2. Trimming took 5 bases from V and 0 from J; bases not matched to a gene: 3. Looked up from germline, CDR1 is SNHLY and CDR2 is FYNNEI. CDR3 length: 16 amino acids. CDR3 amino acids: CASSLLAGPNTGELFF. CDR3 in DNA: TGTGCCAGCAGTTTACTAGCGGGGCCGAACACCGGGGAGCTGTTTTTT.

The rearrangement links TRBV19 to TRBJ2-7; 8 bases match TRBD1. The CDR3 spans 12 residues. Germline V gives CDR1 LNHDA, CDR2 SQIVND (reference sequence). V lost 9 bases to trimming and J lost 6 bases; unmatched junction nucleotides: 7. This CDR3 reads CASRQGAGEQYF. The CDR3 DNA reads as TGTGCCAGCAGGCAGGGGGCGGGCGAGCAGTACTTC.

The genes are TRBV7-2 and TRBJ1-3; tentative D call: TRBD1 (6 bases). The CDR3 has 15 amino acids. The V and J ends lost 5 bases and 4 bases respectively, with 15 bases between them. Germline-derived CDR1 and CDR2 are SGHTA and FQGNSA. CDR3 DNA sequence: TGTGCCAGCAGCCCGACGACAGGTGCCGGAAACACCATATATTTT. Translated: CASSPTTGAGNTIYF. The complete variable domain, with remaining parts taken from reference TRBV7-2 and TRBJ1-3, reads GAGVSQSPSNKVTEKGKDVELRCDPISGHTALYWYRQSLGQGLEFLIYFQGNSAPDKSGLPSDRFSAERTGGSVSTLTIQRTQQEDSAVYLCASSPTTGAGNTIYFGEGSWLTVV.

The chain joins TRBV7-9 to TRBJ1-2; D is undetermined. V lost 2 bases and J 1 base, leaving 8 bases between the germline ends. Per the germline V gene, CDR1 is SEHNR and CDR2 is FQNEAQ (reference sequence). This CDR3 spans 14 amino acids. The CDR3 loop reads CASSLNQDNYGYTF. CDR3 bases: TGTGCCAGCAGCTTAAACCAGGATAACTATGGCTACACCTTC.

The chain recombines TRBV7-2 with TRBJ2-1, with 7 bases matching TRBD1. The V and J ends lost 0 bases and 5 bases, in that order; junction bases with no gene match: 10. This CDR3 is built from 17 residues. From germline, CDR1 is SGHTA and CDR2 FQGNSA. This CDR3 reads CASSLALPRQGNNEQFF. For the CDR3, the DNA is TGTGCCAGCAGCTTAGCCCTACCACGACAGGGAAACAATGAGCAGTTCTTC. Full variable domain (missing parts from reference TRBV7-2 and TRBJ2-1): GAGVSQSPSNKVTEKGKDVELRCDPISGHTALYWYRQSLGQGLEFLIYFQGNSAPDKSGLPSDRFSAERTGGSVSTLTIQRTQQEDSAVYLCASSLALPRQGNNEQFFGPGTRLTVL.

This chain uses TRBV19 with TRBJ1-4, with 10 bases aligning to TRBD1. The CDR3 is made up of 17 amino acids. V lost 7 bases, J lost 4 bases, and 12 bases stayed unmatched. The germline CDR1 and CDR2 sequences are LNHDA and SQIVND (reference sequence). The CDR3 bases are TGTGCCAGTAACTCGCGGAGGTGGGACAGGGGTAATGAAAAACTGTTTTTT. Its protein product is CASNSRRWDRGNEKLFF.

The chain carries TRBV3-1 (or the pseudogene TRBV3-2) and TRBJ2-1, with TRBD2 matching over 7 bases. With 1 base clipped from V and 2 bases from J, the junction kept 5 bases outside the gene matches. The CDR3 sequence is 16 residues long. CDR1 LGHDT and CDR2 YNNKEL come from the germline V gene (reference sequence). CDR3 in DNA: TGTGCCAGCAGCCAAGTCGGTGGGGGGGCCTACAATGAGCAGTTCTTC. As protein: CASSQVGGGAYNEQFF.

This chain uses TRBV7-9 with TRBJ2-1; the match to TRBD2 covers 14 bases. With V trimmed by 5 bases and J by 8 bases, 11 bases remained unmatched. Germline V gene lookup returns CDR1 SEHNR and CDR2 FQNEAQ (reference sequence). This CDR3 has 17 amino acids. CDR3 nucleotides: TGTGCCAGCAGCCTCGGACTAGCGGGAGGATATGTATATGAGCAGTTCTTC. Its protein product is CASSLGLAGGYVYEQFF.

The count of this clone is one. The chain employs TRBV19 and TRBJ2-3; 7 nucleotides match TRBD2. Trimming at V came to 4 bases and at J to 5 bases, leaving 3 bases not matched to a gene. The CDR3 is 13 amino acids. Per germline, CDR1 LNHDA and CDR2 SQIVND (reference sequence). CDR3 residues: CASSTPSGDTQYF. In nucleotides, the CDR3 is TGTGCCAGTAGTACACCTAGCGGAGATACGCAGTATTTT.

The CDR3 loop reads CASSLAPPGGRGADTQYF. CDR3 sequence (DNA): TGTGCCAGCAGCTTAGCCCCACCTGGCGGGAGGGGAGCAGATACGCAGTATTTT. V gene TRBV11-3 combines with J gene TRBJ2-3, with 9 bases aligning to TRBD2. This CDR3 is 18 amino acids long. The V gene end was trimmed by 1 base and the J gene end by 4 bases; junction bases not matched to a gene: 12. Germline lookup yields CDR1 SGHNT and CDR2 YENEEA.

The V and J genes are TRBV7-9 and TRBJ2-5, with D perhaps matching TRBD2 (6 bases). Between the trimmed V and J ends, which lost 1 base and 1 base, there was a span of 10 bases. The CDR3 is 15 residues long. Germline loops: CDR1 SEHNR, CDR2 FQNEAQ (reference sequence). For the CDR3, the DNA is TGTGCCAGCAGCTTAGTTGAGGGAGGCCAAGAGACCCAGTACTTC. This translates into CASSLVEGGQETQYF.

Details on this clone: The sample contains more than one DNA sequence encoding this CDR3. The gene calls are TRBV11-2 and TRBJ2-7; 10 nucleotides line up with TRBD1. CDR1 SGHAT and CDR2 FQNNGV come from the germline V gene. Losses at the gene ends were 6 bases for V and 4 bases for J; bases not matched to a gene: 9. CDR3 length equals 15 residues. CDR3 amino acids: CASSHTTGGKYEQYF. CDR3 bases: TGTGCCAGCAGTCACACGACAGGGGGCAAGTACGAGCAGTACTTC.

The chain combines TRBV27 with TRBJ2-3; 7 nucleotides line up with TRBD1. Germline V gene data show CDR1 as MNHEY and CDR2 as SMNVEV (reference sequence). Trimming at V came to 6 bases and at J to 4 bases, leaving 16 bases not matched to a gene. The CDR3 is 17 amino acids. The CDR3 DNA follows: TGTGCCAGCAGACGAATATGGGACAGTTTCGCCGCAGATACGCAGTATTTT. Protein sequence: CASRRIWDSFAADTQYF.